This entry concerns a single T cell receptor beta chain. Antigen specificity is unknown. The data derive from a study of siplizumab effects on memory and regulatory T cells. This CDR3 contains 14 residues. In germline, CDR1 is SGHNT, CDR2 YYREEE (reference sequence). V lost 4 bases and J lost 4, with 11 bases in between. Profiled with immunoSEQ multiplex PCR; TCRdb holds only in-frame clones, not every one. Of over 70,000 clones listed, about 95% are singletons. Findings and limits, study-wide: In unstimulated cells, naive T cells appeared more diverse than memory T cells and seemed major alloresponse contributors. Treatment with siplizumab left mappable alloreactive CD4+ clones averaging around 69% Treg-derived, compared with around 29% in controls. Tregs that proliferated in siplizumab cultures did not have their suppressive function confirmed. The drug siplizumab significantly decreased the alloreactive sequences that could be traced to unstimulated CD4+ memory cells.

Sample: CD8+ T cells sorted from blood. The source of this sequence is a human donor in good health. The J gene is TRBJ2-2, the V gene TRBV5-4; no definite D call. In DNA, the CDR3 is TGTGCCAGCAGCGAGCACACATCCACCGGGGAGCTGTTTTTT. Amino acid sequence: CASSEHTSTGELFF.